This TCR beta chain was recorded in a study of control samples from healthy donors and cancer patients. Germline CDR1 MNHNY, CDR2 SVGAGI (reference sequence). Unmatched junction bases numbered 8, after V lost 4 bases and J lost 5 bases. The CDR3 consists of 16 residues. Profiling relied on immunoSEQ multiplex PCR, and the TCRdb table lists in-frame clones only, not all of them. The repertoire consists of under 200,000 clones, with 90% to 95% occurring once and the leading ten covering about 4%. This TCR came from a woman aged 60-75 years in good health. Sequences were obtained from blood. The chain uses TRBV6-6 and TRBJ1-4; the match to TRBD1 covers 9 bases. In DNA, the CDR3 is TGTGCCAGCAGTTCACCGACAGGGGGGGAGAATGAAAAACTGTTTTTT. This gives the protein CASSSPTGGENEKLFF.